The T cell receptor (beta chain) under discussion was sequenced for a study of beta chain features in type 1 diabetes. Per the germline V gene, CDR1 is LGHNA and CDR2 is YNFKEQ. This CDR3 comprises 20 residues. J gave up 4 bases and V 7 bases, and 23 bases lay outside the gene matches. Reverse transcribing all isolated RNA meant expressed TCRB transcripts were sequenced. Measured with immunoSEQ multiplex PCR; TCRdb has only the in-frame clones, and not every one. Counted here are 850,000 to 900,000 clones, under 20% occurring once; the ten biggest clones make up 0.02% to 0.025%. Worth noting for this clone: Antigen unknown.

Study-level points and caveats: Diminished insertions and augmented deletions at VDJ junctions characterized type 1 diabetes patients.

The V call is TRBV4-2, the J call TRBJ2-2, with 8 bases fitting TRBD2. The source of this sequence is a woman between 18 and 29 years old in good health. Material: naive CD4+ T cells from blood. DNA of the CDR3: TGTGCCAGCACCACCCGGGCGGACAGCCGACACCGGGAGGGCACCGGGGAGCTGTTTTTT. Protein: CASTTRADSRHREGTGELFF.